The following is a T cell receptor beta chain sequence with its context. The antigen is not known. Sequencing was performed with immunoSEQ multiplex PCR; in TCRdb, only in-frame clones are kept and a portion is missing. The profile shows hundreds of thousands of clones, about 92% of them singletons. Naivety among CD8 cells was defined by CD45RO negativity and positive CCR7 selection, thereby excluding terminally differentiated effector memory CD45RA+ cells. All the donors were Caucasian adults who lived in Nashville, Tennessee. This entry is derived from a study of shared clonotypes between healthy human individuals. Overall study context: Three plates each covered CD4 naive and memory; CD8 naive two, CD8 memory one.

V lost 0 bases and J lost 0; bases outside the gene matches: 1. The CDR3 loop spans 15 amino acids. Germline values: CDR1 KGHSH, CDR2 LQKENI. Study-wide findings and caveats: Clonotypes that were shared across a handful of donors made up around 5.5% of naive CD4 clonotypes. Compared with clonotypes that all four donors shared, non-shared clonotypes had lower generation probabilities.

This receptor was obtained from a man between 25 and 39 years old in good health. The sample taken for sequencing was naive CD8+ T cells sorted from blood. The V gene is TRBV18, the J gene TRBJ2-5, with 7 nucleotides matching TRBD1. The CDR3: CASSPPGQNQETQYF. CDR3 in DNA: TGTGCCAGCTCACCACCGGGACAGAACCAAGAGACCCAGTACTTC.